The 20 T cell receptor beta chains presented below share a single source sample, sequenced in a study of blood T cell repertoires in COVID-19 (dated by TCRdb to the early 2020s). Preparation of the library involved the immunoSEQ multiplex PCR assay. Sourced from immuneACCESS, this table was stored by TCRdb with only in-frame sequences that have V and J called. A share of the clones is absent; for the studies checked, an unresolved V gene accounts for under half, and the remainder has no known explanation. The sample profile shows about 82,000 clones; under 80% of them were found once. Roughly a third of the sample is taken by the ten largest. Sequenced input: peripheral blood. These receptors were taken from a man between 60 and 70 years old with COVID-19, enrolled during active disease.

V gene TRBV3-1 (or the pseudogene TRBV3-2) combines with J gene TRBJ1-1; D gene ambiguous. This CDR3 region has 12 residues. Germline V gene lookup returns CDR1 LGHDT and CDR2 YNNKEL (reference sequence). V was clipped by 1 base and J by 11 bases, with 11 bases between them. The CDR3 loop reads CASSQGQVQAFF. Here the CDR3 DNA reads TGTGCCAGCAGCCAAGGGCAGGTCCAGGCTTTCTTT.

The V and J genes are TRBV7-3 and TRBJ2-2; TRBD1 agrees at 8 bases. V lost 2 bases to trimming and J lost 7 bases; unmatched junction nucleotides: 6. Germline assignment: CDR1 SGHTA and CDR2 FQGTGA. This CDR3 region has 15 residues. CDR3 in DNA: TGTGCCAGCAGCTTATTCCAGGGGGCGGTCGGGGAGCTGTTTTTT. This sequence encodes CASSLFQGAVGELFF. Looking up the rest from reference TRBV7-3 and TRBJ2-2 gives the full variable domain: GAGVSQTPSNKVTEKGKYVELRCDPISGHTALYWYRQSLGQGPEFLIYFQGTGAADDSGLPNDRFFAVRPEGSVSTLKIQRTERGDSAVYLCASSLFQGAVGELFFGEGSRLTVL.

The chain carries TRBV14 and TRBJ2-5, with no clear D. Trimming removed 3 bases at V and 5 bases at J, with 19 bases between. The CDR3 runs to 16 residues. Germline values: CDR1 SGHDN, CDR2 FVKESK. This CDR3 reads CASSHHKAARWETQYF. The CDR3 nucleotides read TGTGCCAGCAGCCACCACAAGGCGGCCCGCTGGGAGACCCAGTACTTC.

V gene TRBV4-1 combines with J gene TRBJ2-3, with 7 positions matching TRBD1. From germline, CDR1 is MGHRA and CDR2 YSYEKL. V was clipped by 0 bases and J by 3 bases; unmatched bases: 12. There are 18 residues in the CDR3. Here the CDR3 DNA reads TGCGCCAGCAGCCAAGAACGAGGGGGCCCAACTGGGACAGATACGCAGTATTTT. Amino acid sequence: CASSQERGGPTGTDTQYF.

The chain uses TRBV20-1 and TRBJ2-7; D remains ambiguous. V was pared by 2 bases and J by 7 bases, with 9 bases between. The germline gives CDR1 DFQATT, CDR2 SNEGSKA (reference sequence). The CDR3 spans 11 residues. The CDR3: CSARTRGEQYF. The CDR3 bases are TGCAGTGCTAGAACCCGAGGAGAGCAGTACTTC.

The chain employs TRBV6-6 and TRBJ1-2; tentatively, D is TRBD1 (5 bases). This CDR3 has 11 residues. Germline V CDR1 and CDR2: MNHNY, SVGAGI (reference sequence). With 8 bases removed from V and 2 bases from J, the gap between germline ends came to 6 bases. The CDR3 nucleotides read TGTGCCAGCTGGGGCAACTATGGCTACACCTTC. Translating gives CASWGNYGYTF.

The CDR3 DNA is TGTGCCAGCAGCCAAAGACAGGACCATGGCTACACCTTC. It translates to CASSQRQDHGYTF. This chain uses TRBV3-1 (or the pseudogene TRBV3-2) with TRBJ1-2, with D possibly TRBD1 on 6 matching bases. The ends were cut back, 2 bases at V and 6 bases at J, with 10 bases in the middle. The CDR3 runs 13 residues. CDR1 LGHDT and CDR2 YNNKEL come from the germline V gene (reference sequence).

The CDR3 DNA follows: TGCGCCAGCAGCTTGGATTTGCAGGCTAATGAAAAACTGTTTTTT. Encoded protein: CASSLDLQANEKLFF. The rearrangement uses TRBV5-1 and TRBJ1-4; no clear D. This CDR3 has 15 amino acids. Trimming removed 0 bases from V and 3 bases from J, with 9 bases in between. Germline CDR1 is SGHRS and CDR2 is YFSETQ. The variable domain in full, with the rest retrieved from reference TRBV5-1 and TRBJ1-4, is KAGVTQTPRYLIKTRGQQVTLSCSPISGHRSVSWYQQTPGQGLQFLFEYFSETQRNKGNFPGRFSGRQFSNSRSEMNVSTLELGDSALYLCASSLDLQANEKLFFGSGTQLSVL.

The chain carries TRBV7-9 and TRBJ2-7; a possible D gene is TRBD2 (6 bases). The CDR3 is made up of 14 amino acids. The germline V gene encodes CDR1 SEHNR and CDR2 FQNEAQ (reference sequence). V lost 3 bases, J lost 3 bases, and 12 bases lay in between. Here the CDR3 DNA reads TGTGCCAGCAGCTTCGTCGCGGAGGGCTACGAGCAGTACTTC. Its translation is CASSFVAEGYEQYF.

This chain links TRBV27 with TRBJ2-7, with TRBD1 identical over 9 bases. Germline V CDR1 and CDR2: MNHEY, SMNVEV (reference sequence). V was pared by 1 base and J by 2 bases, with 0 bases of the junction left unmatched. The CDR3 extends over 14 amino acids. The CDR3 region has the DNA TGTGCCAGCAGTTTATGGGACAGGGCCTACGAGCAGTACTTC. Protein: CASSLWDRAYEQYF.

The chain couples TRBV29-1 to TRBJ2-1; 9 bases align to TRBD2. CDR1 and CDR2 (germline): SQVTM, ANQGSEA. This CDR3 spans 15 amino acids. V gave up 6 bases and J gave up 3 bases; unmatched junction bases: 9. CDR3 nucleotide sequence: TGCAGCGTGAAGGGATGGCGGGGGGGCTACAATGAGCAGTTCTTC. This sequence encodes CSVKGWRGGYNEQFF.

The V gene is TRBV27, the J gene TRBJ2-1; D might be TRBD2 (5 bases). The germline gives CDR1 MNHEY, CDR2 SMNVEV (reference sequence). V was pared by 5 bases and J by 1 base, with 12 bases between. The CDR3 consists of 15 residues. CDR3 sequence (DNA): TGTGCCAGCAGTAGAGGGAGTCCTTCCTACAATGAGCAGTTCTTC. Translation: CASSRGSPSYNEQFF.

This chain links TRBV7-6 with TRBJ2-3; 7 positions agree with TRBD2. The trim removed 5 bases at V and 4 bases at J, leaving 12 bases unmatched. Germline V gene data show CDR1 as SGHVS and CDR2 as FNYEAQ. This CDR3 region has 16 residues. Here the CDR3 DNA reads TGTGCCAGCAGCGCCTGGGGGGAGGGCCTCTCAGATACGCAGTATTTT. It is translated as CASSAWGEGLSDTQYF.

This rearrangement joins TRBV6-5 to TRBJ1-2, with a tentative D call TRBD1 (6 bases). Germline CDR1 and CDR2: MNHEY and SVGAGI. V lost 8 bases to trimming and J lost 7 bases, with 20 bases between them. CDR3 length: 14 residues. CDR3 bases: TGTGCCAGCCGGTTACTTTGGGGGCAAGGTGGCTACACCTTC. It specifies CASRLLWGQGGYTF.

This sequence joins TRBV5-5 and TRBJ1-1; D gene ambiguous. CDR1 and CDR2 from the germline V gene are SGHKS and YYEKEE (reference sequence). Trimming removed 0 bases from V and 6 bases from J, with 15 bases in between. The CDR3 length is 15 residues. In DNA, the CDR3 is TGTGCCAGCAGCTTGGAATGGTCAGGCCTCGCTGAAGCTTTCTTT. Translation: CASSLEWSGLAEAFF.

This clone was detected a few times. The rearrangement links TRBV5-3 to TRBJ2-5, with 12 bases aligning to TRBD1. TRBV5-3 is marked as an open reading frame, function uncertain. Trimming removed 4 bases from V and 5 bases from J; junction bases left unmatched: 9. The CDR3 is made up of 16 amino acids. The CDR3 loop reads CARSHGTGGEYETQYF. DNA for the CDR3: TGTGCCAGAAGCCATGGGACAGGGGGCGAGTATGAGACCCAGTACTTC.

CDR3 in amino acids: CASSGARGDGELFF. As DNA, the CDR3 is TGTGCCAGCAGTGGAGCGCGGGGTGACGGGGAGCTGTTTTTT. This chain uses TRBV2 with TRBJ2-2; possible D gene TRBD2, 6 bases. Germline assignment: CDR1 SNHLY and CDR2 FYNNEI. The CDR3 totals 14 residues. Trimming pared 4 bases from V and 7 bases from J, leaving 13 bases between.

This chain uses TRBV7-9 with TRBJ1-1, with a tentative D call TRBD1 (6 bases). The V end was cut by 5 bases, the J end by 1 base, with 14 bases between. This CDR3 has 15 amino acids. Germline V lookup: CDR1 SEHNR, CDR2 FQNEAQ (reference sequence). The CDR3 sequence: CASSPIGGPNTEAFF. In nucleotides, the CDR3 is TGTGCCAGCAGCCCGATCGGGGGGCCGAACACTGAAGCTTTCTTT.

V and J are TRBV18 and TRBJ1-1, with D possibly being TRBD1 (5 bases). This CDR3 is 15 amino acids long. Trimming left V 6 bases short and J 0 bases short, with 14 bases between. Germline-derived CDR1 and CDR2 are KGHSH and LQKENI. CDR3 amino acids: CASSPGGFMNTEAFF. CDR3 in DNA: TGTGCCAGCTCGCCCGGGGGGTTCATGAACACTGAAGCTTTCTTT.

This rearrangement joins TRBV3-1 (or the pseudogene TRBV3-2) to TRBJ1-5, with 9 bases aligning to TRBD1. Per germline, CDR1 LGHDT and CDR2 YNNKEL (reference sequence). Trimming took 3 bases from V and 3 from J; bases not matched to a gene: 6. The CDR3 runs to 16 residues. The CDR3 nucleotides are TGTGCCAGCAGCCAGGCCGGGACAGGGAACAATCAGCCCCAGCATTTT. Residues: CASSQAGTGNNQPQHF.